These 25 T cell receptor beta chains were sequenced from one sample in a study of T cell responses to AZD1222 COVID-19 vaccine. Measured with immunoSEQ multiplex PCR; TCRdb has only the in-frame clones, and not every one. This table holds 170,000 or so clones, 75% to 95% found once. The sequenced sample was peripheral blood, obtained on day 0 of AZD1222 vaccination. Source of these receptors: an adult in good health.

The chain recombines TRBV9 with TRBJ2-7; D is perhaps TRBD1 (6 bases). The ends were cut back, 0 bases at V and 2 bases at J, with 9 bases in the middle. The CDR3 totals 14 residues. Germline assignment: CDR1 SGDLS and CDR2 YYNGEE. CDR3 sequence (DNA): TGTGCCAGCAGCGTAGATGAGGGGGCCTACGAGCAGTACTTC. It specifies CASSVDEGAYEQYF.

The chain carries TRBV7-3 and TRBJ1-2; no firm D call. There are 13 residues in the CDR3. Deletions cut 5 bases from V and 0 bases from J, with 7 bases between. Germline V gives CDR1 SGHTA, CDR2 FQGTGA. This CDR3 is CASSPVANYGYTF. The CDR3 DNA reads TGTGCCAGCAGCCCGGTCGCTAACTATGGCTACACCTTC.

The CDR3 DNA reads TGTGCCAGCAGTTACATCCCGGGTAACGGGGAGCTGTTTTTT. The encoded protein is CASSYIPGNGELFF. The genes are TRBV6-5 and TRBJ2-2; the D is unclear. CDR1 and CDR2 from the germline V gene are MNHEY and SVGAGI. The length of the CDR3 is 14 residues. V was clipped by 2 bases and J by 7 bases, with 11 bases between them.

There are a few counts of this clone. The V gene is TRBV12-5, the J gene TRBJ2-3, with 8 bases aligning to TRBD1. Germline V gene lookup returns CDR1 LGHNT and CDR2 FRNRAP. V was clipped by 6 bases and J by 4 bases; unmatched bases: 6. This CDR3 contains 14 residues. In nucleotides, the CDR3 is TGTGCTAGTGGAAGGACAGGGATACCAGATACGCAGTATTTT. This translates into CASGRTGIPDTQYF.

The rearrangement links TRBV3-1 (or the pseudogene TRBV3-2) to TRBJ2-5; D may correspond to TRBD1 or TRBD2 (5 bases each). The V end was cut by 0 bases, the J end by 5 bases, with 13 bases between. The length of the CDR3 is 15 residues. Germline V gene data show CDR1 as LGHDT and CDR2 as YNNKEL (reference sequence). The CDR3 DNA reads TGTGCCAGCAGCCAAGAGACCATGGGGGAGGAGACCCAGTACTTC. Its translation is CASSQETMGEETQYF.

The rearrangement joins TRBV29-1 to TRBJ1-1, with a possible D match to TRBD1 (6 bases). CDR1 and CDR2 from the germline V gene are SQVTM and ANQGSEA. Trimming cost V 3 bases and J 1 base, with 18 bases left between them. The CDR3 is 16 residues long. CDR3: CSVEGGATGRNTEAFF. The CDR3 DNA sequence: TGCAGCGTTGAGGGGGGCGCTACAGGGAGGAACACTGAAGCTTTCTTT. The full variable domain, completed using reference TRBV29-1 and TRBJ1-1, is SAVISQKPSRDICQRGTSLTIQCQVDSQVTMMFWYRQQPGQSLTLIATANQGSEATYESGFVIDKFPISRPNLTFSTLTVSNMSPEDSSIYLCSVEGGATGRNTEAFFGQGTRLTVV.

The V and J genes are TRBV7-9 and TRBJ1-4; weak D call: TRBD1 (6 bases). Trimming left V 1 base short and J 0 bases short, with 18 bases between. The CDR3 has 19 residues. The germline gives CDR1 SEHNR, CDR2 FQNEAQ (reference sequence). CDR3 coding DNA: TGTGCCAGCAGCTTAGGTCGGGGGGCCTCTCCCTCAACTAATGAAAAACTGTTTTTT. Protein: CASSLGRGASPSTNEKLFF.

The chain links TRBV30 to TRBJ2-7; 16 nucleotides agree with TRBD2. The ends lost 7 bases at V and 5 bases at J; junction bases unmatched: 8. The CDR3 runs to 15 residues. Germline CDR1 reads GTSNPN; CDR2 reads SVGIG (reference sequence). CDR3 in amino acids: CASGLAGGRFNEQYF. The CDR3 region has the DNA TGTGCCTCGGGACTAGCGGGGGGGCGCTTCAACGAGCAGTACTTC. Full variable domain (missing parts from reference TRBV30 and TRBJ2-7): SQTIHQWPATLVQPVGSPLSLECTVEGTSNPNLYWYRQAAGRGLQLLFYSVGIGQISSEVPQNLSASRPQDRQFILSSKKLLLSDSGFYLCASGLAGGRFNEQYFGPGTRLTVT.

The chain is built from TRBV6-2 or TRBV6-3 and TRBJ2-4, with a tentative D call TRBD1 (5 bases). Trimming stripped 2 bases from V and 2 bases from J, with 10 bases between. Germline V lookup: CDR1 MNHEY, CDR2 SVGEGT. The CDR3 has 15 amino acids. The CDR3, as DNA: TGTGCCAGCAGTTACGCCCAGGGATCCAAAAACATTCAGTACTTC. Protein: CASSYAQGSKNIQYF.

CDR3 residues: CASSASGGASHEQYF. The DNA of the CDR3 is TGTGCCAGCAGCGCAAGCGGGGGGGCCTCACACGAGCAGTACTTC. This chain connects TRBV9 to TRBJ2-7; 10 positions match TRBD2. Germline CDR1 reads SGDLS; CDR2 reads YYNGEE. The V gene end was trimmed by 3 bases and the J gene end by 5 bases; junction bases not matched to a gene: 8. This CDR3 is built from 15 residues.

The J gene is TRBJ1-5, the V gene TRBV14, with D possibly matching TRBD1 (5 bases). Germline-derived CDR1 and CDR2 are SGHDN and FVKESK. The CDR3 runs to 15 residues. Trimming cost V 1 base and J 2 bases, with 9 bases left between them. This CDR3 is CASSQGGRGNQPQHF. The DNA of the CDR3 is TGTGCCAGCAGCCAAGGGGGCAGGGGCAATCAGCCCCAGCATTTT.

This clone came up once. J is TRBJ2-1 and V is TRBV4-2; 15 positions match TRBD2. The CDR3 contains 19 residues. Germline trimming cut 0 bases from V and 9 bases from J; bases unmatched to any gene: 12. CDR1 and CDR2 from the germline V gene are LGHNA and YNFKEQ. CDR3 nucleotide sequence: TGTGCCAGCAGCCAAGAACTAAGGTTAGGGACTAGCGGGGGGACTGAGCAGTTCTTC. This sequence encodes CASSQELRLGTSGGTEQFF.

The gene calls are TRBV3-1 (or the pseudogene TRBV3-2) and TRBJ2-7; no clear D gene. The CDR3 totals 13 residues. Trimming removed 3 bases from V and 3 bases from J, with 9 bases in between. Germline CDR1 LGHDT, CDR2 YNNKEL (reference sequence). CDR3 protein: CASSQGLIYEQYF. Written as DNA, the CDR3 is TGTGCCAGCAGCCAGGGTCTAATCTACGAGCAGTACTTC.

The chain combines TRBV7-2 with TRBJ2-7; 8 nucleotides line up with TRBD2. This CDR3 spans 15 amino acids. The germline CDR1 and CDR2 sequences are SGHTA and FQGNSA. Trimming cost V 5 bases and J 0 bases; bases outside gene matches: 6. The CDR3 sequence is CASSTQRGSSYEQYF. In nucleotides, the CDR3 is TGTGCCAGCAGCACCCAGCGGGGGAGCTCCTACGAGCAGTACTTC.

This clone occurred once. The DNA for the CDR3 is TGTGCCAGCACCAGAACCGGGACCGGGGAGCTGTTTTTT. Protein: CASTRTGTGELFF. The chain recombines TRBV7-2 with TRBJ2-2; D not resolved. Germline CDR1 is SGHTA and CDR2 is FQGNSA. V was shortened by 7 bases and J by 5 bases, with 11 bases between the two germline ends. The CDR3 loop spans 13 amino acids.

This clone was recorded a few times. The V call is TRBV7-6, the J call TRBJ2-7; 11 bases are a match to TRBD2. Germline-derived CDR1 and CDR2 are SGHVS and FNYEAQ. J gave up 6 bases and V 5 bases, and 15 bases lay outside the gene matches. This CDR3 contains 17 residues. The CDR3 DNA sequence: TGTGCCAGCAGCCAAGACCTAGCGGGGGGCACAGGAGGCGAGCAGTACTTC. Protein product: CASSQDLAGGTGGEQYF.

V and J are TRBV7-2 and TRBJ2-7; D remains unclear. Deletions cut 3 bases from V and 7 bases from J, with 10 bases between. Germline CDR1 and CDR2: SGHTA and FQGNSA. The length of the CDR3 is 12 residues. CDR3 sequence: CASSFPPGEQYF. CDR3 bases: TGTGCCAGCAGCTTCCCCCCAGGAGAGCAGTACTTC.

This rearrangement joins TRBV6-5 to TRBJ2-1; unclear D gene. V was trimmed by 0 bases and J by 6 bases, leaving 3 bases between them. This CDR3 contains 12 residues. In germline, CDR1 is MNHEY, CDR2 SVGAGI. CDR3 DNA: TGTGCCAGCAGTTACTCACCCAATGAGCAGTTCTTC. Translation gives CASSYSPNEQFF.

The chain recombines TRBV6-5 with TRBJ1-2, with unresolved D. The CDR3 extends over 13 amino acids. The germline V gene encodes CDR1 MNHEY and CDR2 SVGAGI. The ends were cut back, 6 bases at V and 2 bases at J, with 10 bases in the middle. CDR3 sequence reads: CASSDGTNYGYTF. The CDR3 coding sequence is TGTGCCAGCAGCGACGGCACCAACTATGGCTACACCTTC.

Only one count was recorded for this clone. V is TRBV19 and J is TRBJ1-3; no reliable D call. V lost 6 bases and J 0 bases, leaving 24 bases between the germline ends. Germline CDR1 reads LNHDA; CDR2 reads SQIVND (reference sequence). The CDR3 extends over 19 amino acids. DNA of the CDR3: TGTGCCAGTAGGTATTCCGCCCTCCTCGACGGCCACTCTGGAAACACCATATATTTT. As protein: CASRYSALLDGHSGNTIYF.

This clone has a single count. This chain links TRBV6-1 with TRBJ2-7, with TRBD2 identical over 11 bases. With V trimmed by 8 bases and J by 0 bases, 3 bases remained unmatched. This CDR3 contains 14 residues. The germline CDR1 and CDR2 sequences are MNHNS and SASEGT. CDR3 nucleotide sequence: TGTGCCAGCTTGGGGACTAGCGGCTCCTACGAGCAGTACTTC. Translating gives CASLGTSGSYEQYF.

The chain is built from TRBV27 and TRBJ1-6; no reliable D call. The CDR3 runs 16 residues. Germline CDR1 and CDR2: MNHEY and SMNVEV (reference sequence). Trimming stripped 5 bases from V and 0 bases from J, with 11 bases between. The DNA for the CDR3 is TGTGCCAGCAGTCCAGGACTCCTCTCCTATAATTCACCCCTCCACTTT. It translates to CASSPGLLSYNSPLHF.

This sequence joins TRBV19 and TRBJ1-2; D is unclear. The CDR3 consists of 12 residues. The germline gives CDR1 LNHDA, CDR2 SQIVND (reference sequence). V was trimmed by 5 bases and J by 5 bases, leaving 9 bases between them. CDR3 protein: CASSWEFYGYTF. In nucleotides, the CDR3 is TGTGCCAGTAGTTGGGAGTTTTATGGCTACACCTTC. Variable domain in full (rest from reference TRBV19 and TRBJ1-2): DGGITQSPKYLFRKEGQNVTLSCEQNLNHDAMYWYRQDPGQGLRLIYYSQIVNDFQKGDIAEGYSVSREKKESFPLTVTSAQKNPTAFYLCASSWEFYGYTFGSGTRLTVV.

For the CDR3, the DNA is TGTGCCAGTAGTACGGGGCGGGGGAACACTGAAGCTTTCTTT. This codes for CASSTGRGNTEAFF. The chain has TRBV19 and TRBJ1-1, with D possibly TRBD1 on 5 matching bases. The ends were cut back, 4 bases at V and 1 base at J, with 10 bases in the middle. Germline values: CDR1 LNHDA, CDR2 SQIVND (reference sequence). The CDR3 spans 14 residues.

The chain employs TRBV7-9 and TRBJ2-3; no reliable D call. The CDR3 spans 11 residues. The germline V gene encodes CDR1 SEHNR and CDR2 FQNEAQ (reference sequence). V lost 5 bases and J 5 bases, leaving 5 bases between the germline ends. CDR3 loop: CASSPQDTQYF. The CDR3 coding sequence is TGTGCCAGCAGCCCCCAAGATACGCAGTATTTT.